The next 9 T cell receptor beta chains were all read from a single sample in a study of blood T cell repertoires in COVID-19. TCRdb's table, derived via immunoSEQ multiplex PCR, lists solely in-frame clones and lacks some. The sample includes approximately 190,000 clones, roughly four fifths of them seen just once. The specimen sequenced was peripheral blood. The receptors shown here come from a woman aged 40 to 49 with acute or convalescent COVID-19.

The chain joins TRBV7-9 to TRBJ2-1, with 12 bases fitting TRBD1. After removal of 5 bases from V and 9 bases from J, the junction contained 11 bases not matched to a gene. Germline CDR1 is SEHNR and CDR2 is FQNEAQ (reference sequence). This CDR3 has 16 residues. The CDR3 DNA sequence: TGTGCCAGCAGCAAACCGGGACAGGGGGCTGTAGGTGAGCAGTTCTTC. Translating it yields CASSKPGQGAVGEQFF.

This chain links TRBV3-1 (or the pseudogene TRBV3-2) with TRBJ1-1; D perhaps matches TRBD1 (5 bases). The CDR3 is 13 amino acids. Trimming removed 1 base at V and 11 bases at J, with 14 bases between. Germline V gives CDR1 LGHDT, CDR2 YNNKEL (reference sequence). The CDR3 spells CASSQGTLLSAFF. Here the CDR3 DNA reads TGTGCCAGCAGCCAAGGGACACTACTTAGTGCTTTCTTT.

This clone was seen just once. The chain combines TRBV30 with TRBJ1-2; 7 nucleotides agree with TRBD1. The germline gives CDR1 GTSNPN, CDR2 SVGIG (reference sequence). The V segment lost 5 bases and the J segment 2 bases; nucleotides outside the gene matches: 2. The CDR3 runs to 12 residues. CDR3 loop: CAWGQANYGYTF. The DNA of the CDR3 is TGTGCCTGGGGACAGGCGAACTATGGCTACACCTTC.

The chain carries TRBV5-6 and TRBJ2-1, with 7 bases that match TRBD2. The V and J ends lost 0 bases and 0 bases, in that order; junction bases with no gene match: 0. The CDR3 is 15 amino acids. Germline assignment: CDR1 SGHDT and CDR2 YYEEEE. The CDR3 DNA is TGTGCCAGCAGCTTGGGGACTAGCTCCTACAATGAGCAGTTCTTC. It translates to CASSLGTSSYNEQFF.

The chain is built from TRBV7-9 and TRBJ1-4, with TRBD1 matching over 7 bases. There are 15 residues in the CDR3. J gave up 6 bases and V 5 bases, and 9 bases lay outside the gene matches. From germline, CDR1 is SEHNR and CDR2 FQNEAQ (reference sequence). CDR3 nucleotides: TGTGCCAGCAGCCAGGGGACAGTGAGGGATGAAAAACTGTTTTTT. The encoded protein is CASSQGTVRDEKLFF.

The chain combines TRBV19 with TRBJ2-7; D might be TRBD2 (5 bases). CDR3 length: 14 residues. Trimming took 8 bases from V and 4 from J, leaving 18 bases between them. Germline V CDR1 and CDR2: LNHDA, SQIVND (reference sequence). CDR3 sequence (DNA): TGTGCCAGTGCAAAGGTCAGCGGACGTTACGAGCAGTACTTC. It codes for CASAKVSGRYEQYF.

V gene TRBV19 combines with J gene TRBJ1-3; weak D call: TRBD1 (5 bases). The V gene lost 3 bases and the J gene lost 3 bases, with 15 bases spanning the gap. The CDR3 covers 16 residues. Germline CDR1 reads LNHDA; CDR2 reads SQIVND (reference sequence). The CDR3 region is CASSISGGVIGNTIYF. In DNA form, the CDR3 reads TGTGCCAGTAGTATTTCGGGGGGTGTTATTGGAAACACCATATATTTT.

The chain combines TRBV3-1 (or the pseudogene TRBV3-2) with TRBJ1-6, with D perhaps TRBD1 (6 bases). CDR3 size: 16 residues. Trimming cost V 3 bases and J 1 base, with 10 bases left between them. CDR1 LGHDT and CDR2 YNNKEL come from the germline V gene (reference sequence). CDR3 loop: CASSQGAQSYNSPLHF. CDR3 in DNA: TGTGCCAGCAGCCAGGGGGCTCAGTCCTATAATTCACCCCTCCACTTT.

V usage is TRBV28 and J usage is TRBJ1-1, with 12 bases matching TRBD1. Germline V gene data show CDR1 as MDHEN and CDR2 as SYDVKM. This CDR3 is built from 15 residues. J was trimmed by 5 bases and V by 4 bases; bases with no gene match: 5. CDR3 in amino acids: CASSSLGQGATEAFF. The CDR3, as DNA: TGTGCCAGCAGTTCTCTGGGACAGGGGGCTACTGAAGCTTTCTTT.